This T cell receptor beta chain was profiled in a study of cytomegalovirus exposure and HLA in healthy donors. Study outcomes and limitations: A later analysis linked a missense DCLRE1C variant to TCR beta V- and J-gene trimming. Altogether, about 160 TCR beta chains were recorded as cytomegalovirus-associated. Later, an analysis showed that TCR beta chains associated with HLA were more clonally expanded than others that were equally common. About 87% or about 30% of the time was how often most TCR beta V segments were productive, according to an earlier analysis.

As for this clone: The antigen remains undetermined. The same CDR3 also results from other DNA sequences found in this sample.

PCR involved 60 Vbeta and 13 Jbeta primers. Some clones are missing from TCRdb's copy, which holds only in-frame ones; the method was immunoSEQ multiplex PCR. Here the sample spans more than 150,000 clones, 80% to 90% being singletons. Germline V gene data show CDR1 as SGHTA and CDR2 as FQGNSA. V shed 6 bases, J shed 2 bases, and the junction held 4 bases outside the gene matches. CDR3 size: 14 residues. Sequencing input: PBMCs. The V call is TRBV7-2, the J call TRBJ2-7; 10 bases fit TRBD1. The source of this sequence is a woman aged 18-35 years in good health and CMV-seronegative. CDR3 nucleotides: TGTGCCAGCAGTTTGGACAGGGGGGCCTACGAGCAGTACTTC. Translating gives CASSLDRGAYEQYF.